Listed below are T cell receptor beta chains from one sample, sequenced in a study of human T cells and chemical hapten exposure. TCRdb analysed the RACE reads with MiXCR anew, one entry per CDR3 protein. The sample has around 39,000 distinct CDR3 sequences, 6% to 7% seen once. Sequenced here: whole blood, sampled in connection with sensitization to the hapten diphenylcyclopropenone (DPC). These receptors came from a woman aged 30 to 39 with alopecia areata. Some clones in this sample may be carry-over from other donors' samples. Each CDR3 is given with its conserved first and last residue. D genes are given only for firm matches. Size tells how often a clone was seen (once, few, many) or the class of an expanded clone, and some rows leave it out.

V gene	J gene	D gene	clone size	CDR3 protein	CDR3 DNA
TRBV4-3	TRBJ2-1	TRBD2	.	CASSQGLAGEDEQFF	TGCGCCAGCAGCCAAGGACTAGCGGGAGAGGATGAGCAGTTCTTC
TRBV28	TRBJ2-4	.	few	CASSSPYRGGDKNIQYF	TGTGCCAGCAGTTCGCCGTACAGGGGAGGGGACAAAAACATTCAGTACTTC
TRBV7-3	TRBJ2-3	.	many	CASSPGDHTQYF	TGTGCCAGCAGCCCGGGGGACCATACGCAGTATTTT
TRBV11-2	TRBJ2-1	.	many	CASSLGFDEQFF	TGTGCCAGCAGCTTAGGTTTCGATGAGCAGTTCTTC
TRBV3-1	TRBJ1-4	TRBD1	many	CASSQDSGTAYEKLFF	TGTGCCAGCAGCCAAGATTCCGGGACAGCGTATGAAAAACTGTTTTTT
TRBV12-3/TRBV12-4	TRBJ2-3	.	many	CASSLYRADTQYF	TGTGCCAGCAGTCTGTATCGGGCAGATACGCAGTATTTT
TRBV11-2	TRBJ2-1	TRBD1	few	CASSRPGTGGNEQFF	TGTGCCAGCAGCCGTCCGGGGACAGGGGGTAATGAGCAGTTCTTC
TRBV29-1	TRBJ2-7	.	many	CSVDSGVSSYEQYF	TGCAGCGTGGACAGTGGGGTCAGCTCCTACGAGCAGTACTTC
TRBV5-1	TRBJ2-1	.	.	CASSTDIPSYNKQFF	TGCGCCAGCAGCACCGACATCCCCTCCTACAATAAGCAGTTCTTC
TRBV6-5	TRBJ2-7	.	few	CASSYSGAPYEQYF	TGTGCCAGCAGTTACTCAGGGGCCCCCTACGAGCAGTACTTC
TRBV4-1	TRBJ1-2	TRBD1	few	CASSQGAGTEVNYGYTF	TGCGCCAGCAGCCAAGGCGCCGGGACAGAAGTTAACTATGGCTACACCTTC
TRBV4-2	TRBJ1-2	.	.	CASSQGGQGGYGYTF	TGTGCCAGCAGCCAAGGGGGCCAGGGCGGCTATGGCTACACCTTC
TRBV7-9	TRBJ2-3	TRBD2	.	CASSYHGLEIDTQYF	TGTGCCAGCAGCTACCACGGACTAGAGATAGATACGCAGTATTTT
TRBV5-5	TRBJ2-2	.	few	CASSSEALNTGELFF	TGTGCCAGCAGTTCGGAGGCGCTGAACACCGGGGAGCTGTTTTTT
TRBV12-3/TRBV12-4	TRBJ1-1	.	many	CASSLIRTGQIF	TGTGCCAGCAGTCTAATACGGACGGGGCAAATCTTT
TRBV6-1	TRBJ1-1	TRBD1	.	CASSEGTGGTEAFF	TGTGCCAGCAGTGAAGGGACAGGGGGCACTGAAGCTTTCTTT
TRBV5-4	TRBJ1-1	.	few	CASSFGFQGYTEAFF	TGTGCCAGCAGCTTCGGGTTTCAGGGATACACTGAAGCTTTCTTT
TRBV4-3	TRBJ1-5	.	many	CASSQEITVTQPQHF	TGCGCCAGCAGCCAAGAGATCACGGTCACTCAGCCCCAGCATTTT
TRBV28	TRBJ1-5	.	.	CASSLRGQPQHF	TGTGCCAGCAGTTTAAGGGGTCAGCCCCAGCATTTT
TRBV4-3	TRBJ2-7	.	.	CASSQDPQGGPYEQYF	TGCGCCAGCAGCCAAGATCCACAGGGTGGCCCCTACGAGCAGTACTTC
TRBV13	TRBJ1-2	TRBD1	few	CASSLVSGTGYGYTF	TGTGCCAGCAGCTTAGTTTCTGGGACAGGATATGGCTACACCTTC
TRBV29-1	TRBJ1-5	.	.	CSVGAGIGQPQHF	TGCAGCGTTGGTGCGGGTATCGGTCAGCCCCAGCATTTT
TRBV6-5	TRBJ2-2	.	medium-sized	CATSGHSSVGSTGELFF	TGTGCCACCTCCGGGCACAGCTCAGTCGGGAGCACCGGGGAGCTGTTTTTT
TRBV18	TRBJ2-1	TRBD2	.	CASSPPSGVNNEQFF	TGTGCCAGCTCACCACCCAGCGGGGTGAACAATGAGCAGTTCTTC
TRBV12-3/TRBV12-4	TRBJ1-6	TRBD1	.	CASSPGDRADNSPLHF	TGTGCCAGCAGTCCAGGGGACAGGGCCGATAATTCACCCCTCCACTTT
TRBV4-3	TRBJ1-4	TRBD1	few	CASSQEYRGPNEKLFF	TGCGCCAGCAGCCAAGAGTACAGGGGTCCTAATGAAAAACTGTTTTTT